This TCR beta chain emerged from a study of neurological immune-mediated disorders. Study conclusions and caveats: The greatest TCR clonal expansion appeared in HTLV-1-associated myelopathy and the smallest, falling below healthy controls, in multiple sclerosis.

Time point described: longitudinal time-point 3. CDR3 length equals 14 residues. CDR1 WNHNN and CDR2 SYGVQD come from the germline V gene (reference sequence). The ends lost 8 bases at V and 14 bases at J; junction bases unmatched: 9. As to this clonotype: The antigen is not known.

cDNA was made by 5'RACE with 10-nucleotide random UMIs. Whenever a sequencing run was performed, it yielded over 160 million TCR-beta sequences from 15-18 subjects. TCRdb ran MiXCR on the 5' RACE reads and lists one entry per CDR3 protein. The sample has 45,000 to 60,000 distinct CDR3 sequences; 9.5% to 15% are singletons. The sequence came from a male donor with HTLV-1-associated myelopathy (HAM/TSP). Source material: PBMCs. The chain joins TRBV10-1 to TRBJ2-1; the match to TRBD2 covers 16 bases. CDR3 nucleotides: TGCGCCAGCTCTGAGGGACTAGCGGGGGGGCCGAAGTTCTTC. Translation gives CASSEGLAGGPKFF.